Below are 21 T cell receptor beta chains sequenced from a single sample in a study of blood T cell repertoires in COVID-19. Method: immunoSEQ multiplex PCR; TCRdb's copy keeps in-frame clones and lacks some. The sample holds around 250,000 clones, approximately 85% seen once. The sample was PBMCs or T cells enriched from blood (not recorded which). These receptors all come from a woman aged 50 to 60 who had recovered from COVID-19.

Only a few counts were recorded for this clone. The rearrangement uses TRBV28 and TRBJ2-7; D might be TRBD1 (6 bases). In germline, CDR1 is MDHEN, CDR2 SYDVKM. V shed 7 bases and J shed 6 bases, with 16 bases lying between them. The CDR3 length is 13 residues. The CDR3 here is CASTTGLFFEQYF. As DNA, the CDR3 is TGTGCCAGCACAACAGGGCTATTCTTCGAGCAGTACTTC.

This rearrangement joins TRBV15 to TRBJ2-3; possibly TRBD2 for D (6 bases). The germline CDR1 and CDR2 sequences are LNHNV and YYDKDF (reference sequence). CDR3 length equals 18 residues. The V end was cut by 1 base, the J end by 2 bases, with 19 bases between. CDR3 nucleotides: TGTGCCACCAGCAGAGCTGCTAGCGAGACTATTAACACAGATACGCAGTATTTT. Its protein product is CATSRAASETINTDTQYF.

On this clone itself: Mismatch with germline at one junction end may stem from a read error. This chain uses TRBV7-7 with TRBJ1-3, with 9 bases matching TRBD1. The germline gives CDR1 SSHAT, CDR2 FNYEAQ (reference sequence). CDR3 length: 15 residues. CDR3 protein: CASSLDRGKGNTIYF. The CDR3 DNA reads TGTGCTAGCAGCTTAGACAGGGGGAAAGGAAACACCATATATTTT.

The chain joins TRBV5-5 to TRBJ2-3; 7 bases are a match to TRBD2. Trimming at V came to 4 bases and at J to 2 bases, leaving 7 bases not matched to a gene. Germline V gives CDR1 SGHKS, CDR2 YYEKEE (reference sequence). This CDR3 contains 15 residues. CDR3 sequence (DNA): TGTGCCAGCAGCGTCCCCCGGGACTACACAGATACGCAGTATTTT. Translating gives CASSVPRDYTDTQYF. Drawing the rest from reference TRBV5-5 and TRBJ2-3, the complete variable domain is DAGVTQSPTHLIKTRGQQVTLRCSPISGHKSVSWYQQVLGQGPQFIFQYYEKEERGRGNFPDRFSARQFPNYSSELNVNALLLGDSALYLCASSVPRDYTDTQYFGPGTRLTVL.

This clone turned up a few times. This chain joins TRBV7-9 and TRBJ2-7; unclear D gene. Germline CDR1 and CDR2: SEHNR and FQNEAQ (reference sequence). Trimming stripped 5 bases from V and 7 bases from J, with 9 bases between. This CDR3 spans 11 amino acids. The CDR3 loop is CASSPQVEQYF. DNA for the CDR3: TGTGCCAGCAGCCCCCAGGTAGAGCAGTACTTC.

The chain recombines TRBV19 with TRBJ1-1; the match to TRBD1 covers 8 bases. The V and J ends lost 6 bases and 0 bases, in that order; junction bases with no gene match: 6. The CDR3 extends over 15 amino acids. Germline CDR1 reads LNHDA; CDR2 reads SQIVND (reference sequence). The CDR3 sequence: CASSRQGTMNTEAFF. The CDR3 DNA sequence: TGTGCCAGTAGCCGACAGGGGACGATGAACACTGAAGCTTTCTTT.

This sequence joins TRBV7-9 and TRBJ2-3; 10 nucleotides align to TRBD2. Germline CDR1 and CDR2: SEHNR and FQNEAQ (reference sequence). This CDR3 comprises 15 residues. V lost 2 bases and J lost 3; bases outside the gene matches: 2. The CDR3 DNA reads TGTGCCAGCAGCTTACTAGCGGGGGATACAGATACGCAGTATTTT. Translating gives CASSLLAGDTDTQYF.

V usage is TRBV28 and J usage is TRBJ1-4; D is possibly TRBD1 (5 bases). The V gene's germline CDR1 is MDHEN and CDR2 SYDVKM. The V end lost 8 bases, the J end lost 8 bases, and 12 bases lay between the germline ends. This CDR3 has 12 residues. The chain's CDR3 is CASAGGSEKLFF. The CDR3 DNA is TGTGCCAGCGCCGGGGGATCGGAAAAACTGTTTTTT.

V usage is TRBV28 and J usage is TRBJ1-1; D may be TRBD1 (6 bases). The CDR3 loop spans 22 amino acids. Trimming removed 3 bases at V and 1 base at J, with 33 bases between. Germline CDR1 reads MDHEN; CDR2 reads SYDVKM. CDR3 sequence: CASSFKDSDPDRGTPGNTEAFF. CDR3 DNA: TGTGCCAGCAGTTTTAAAGACTCGGACCCGGACAGAGGAACTCCTGGGAACACTGAAGCTTTCTTT. Based on the CDR3 plus reference TRBV28 and TRBJ1-1, the full variable domain is DVKVTQSSRYLVKRTGEKVFLECVQDMDHENMFWYRQDPGLGLRLIYFSYDVKMKEKGDIPEGYSVSREKKERFSLILESASTNQTSMYLCASSFKDSDPDRGTPGNTEAFFGQGTRLTVV.

This rearrangement joins TRBV19 to TRBJ2-1; 10 bases are shared with TRBD2. Germline values: CDR1 LNHDA, CDR2 SQIVND (reference sequence). This CDR3 is built from 15 residues. V lost 7 bases and J lost 3; bases outside the gene matches: 6. The CDR3, as DNA: TGTGCCAGTAAAAGCGGGAGGGGGGACTACAATGAGCAGTTCTTC. This codes for CASKSGRGDYNEQFF.

The sample holds many counts of this clone. This chain links TRBV2 with TRBJ2-7, with 9 bases lining up with TRBD2. Trimming took 7 bases from V and 5 from J; bases not matched to a gene: 9. The CDR3 length is 14 residues. Germline CDR1 and CDR2: SNHLY and FYNNEI. CDR3 DNA: TGTGCCAGCACCAAGAGGGCTAGCGGGAACGAGCAGTACTTC. Its protein product is CASTKRASGNEQYF. The variable domain in full, completed from reference TRBV2 and TRBJ2-7, reads EPEVTQTPSHQVTQMGQEVILRCVPISNHLYFYWYRQILGQKVEFLVSFYNNEISEKSEIFDDQFSVERPDGSNFTLKIRSTKLEDSAMYFCASTKRASGNEQYFGPGTRLTVT.

The chain combines TRBV6-1 with TRBJ2-1; TRBD2 matches 7 bases. Per the germline V gene, CDR1 is MNHNS and CDR2 is SASEGT. The CDR3 has 13 residues. V was pared by 2 bases and J by 14 bases, with 9 bases of the junction left unmatched. The DNA of the CDR3 is TGTGCCAGCAGTGAATACGGACTGAGCGGGGAGTTCTTC. It translates to CASSEYGLSGEFF.

The CDR3 bases are TGTGCCAGCAGCCCCCCCGCAAACATCTACGAGCAGTACTTC. Protein: CASSPPANIYEQYF. J is TRBJ2-7 and V is TRBV7-9; D remains ambiguous. Per the germline V gene, CDR1 is SEHNR and CDR2 is FQNEAQ (reference sequence). There are 14 residues in the CDR3. Trimming cost V 5 bases and J 3 bases, with 14 bases left between them.

The CDR3 DNA follows: TGCGCCAGCAGCTTGGTTGCTGGAACGGGCACTGAAGCTTTCTTT. This translates into CASSLVAGTGTEAFF. The rearrangement links TRBV5-1 to TRBJ1-1, with D hard to call. This CDR3 spans 15 amino acids. Deletions cut 0 bases from V and 4 bases from J, with 13 bases between. Looked up from germline, CDR1 is SGHRS and CDR2 is YFSETQ.

V usage is TRBV5-1 and J usage is TRBJ2-2, with a tentative D call TRBD2 (6 bases). Germline V lookup: CDR1 SGHRS, CDR2 YFSETQ. Trimming removed 0 bases at V and 6 bases at J, with 15 bases between. The CDR3 is 16 amino acids. CDR3 nucleotide sequence: TGCGCCAGCAGCTTGGCCCCGGGGGTAGGACCCGGGGAGCTGTTTTTT. This encodes CASSLAPGVGPGELFF.

The chain recombines TRBV12-3 or TRBV12-4 with TRBJ1-1, with TRBD1 as a possible D gene (5 bases). This CDR3 contains 12 residues. V was trimmed by 8 bases and J by 11 bases, leaving 18 bases between them. For the CDR3, the DNA is TGTGCCAGCTCCTCGGGTGGGGGGTCGGCTTTCTTT. Its protein product is CASSSGGGSAFF.

This CDR3 is CASNGMAGEVTEAFF. As DNA, the CDR3 is TGCGCCAGCAATGGGATGGCAGGGGAAGTCACTGAAGCTTTCTTT. The V call is TRBV5-1, the J call TRBJ1-1, with a tentative D call TRBD1 (6 bases). V was trimmed by 6 bases and J by 4 bases, leaving 19 bases between them. The germline CDR1 and CDR2 sequences are SGHRS and YFSETQ. This CDR3 is built from 15 residues.

V is TRBV4-2 and J is TRBJ2-7; D is unresolved. Per the germline V gene, CDR1 is LGHNA and CDR2 is YNFKEQ. This CDR3 region has 15 residues. Trimming removed 6 bases from V and 5 bases from J, with 20 bases in between. This CDR3 reads CASSHTDTAVHEQYF. In nucleotides, the CDR3 is TGTGCCAGCAGTCACACCGACACAGCTGTCCACGAGCAGTACTTC.

This chain joins TRBV3-1 (or the pseudogene TRBV3-2) and TRBJ2-7; the D gene is possibly TRBD2 (5 bases). Germline CDR1 reads LGHDT; CDR2 reads YNNKEL (reference sequence). The CDR3 runs to 16 residues. Deletions cut 1 base from V and 4 bases from J, with 17 bases between. DNA of the CDR3: TGTGCCAGCAGCCAAGCCCTAGCCGGGGTTGGATACGAGCAGTACTTC. It specifies CASSQALAGVGYEQYF.

In this sample, this clone turned up once. This rearrangement joins TRBV6-4 to TRBJ1-6; 9 nucleotides line up with TRBD1. This CDR3 region has 15 residues. Germline values: CDR1 MRHNA, CDR2 SNTAGT. The V segment lost 6 bases and the J segment 9 bases; nucleotides outside the gene matches: 9. The CDR3 DNA sequence: TGTGCCAGCAGGCGGACAGGGGATGAAGGTTCACCCCTCCACTTT. This gives the protein CASRRTGDEGSPLHF.

V is TRBV5-4 and J is TRBJ2-5, with a weak D call TRBD1 (5 bases). This CDR3 comprises 12 residues. Between the trimmed V and J ends, which lost 2 bases and 4 bases, there was a span of 6 bases. The germline V gene encodes CDR1 SGHNT and CDR2 YYREEE (reference sequence). The CDR3 is CASSFRGETQYF. The CDR3, as DNA: TGTGCCAGCAGCTTTAGGGGAGAGACCCAGTACTTC.